This T cell receptor beta chain appears in the sequencing data of a study of blood T cell repertoires in COVID-19. Looking at the study overall: Donors in the United States, Italy and Spain gave samples during acute or convalescent COVID-19. PBMCs, B-cell-depleted T cells, or T cells were the source of the cDNA or gDNA that made up the material.

Remarks on this clone: Other nucleotide sequences in the sample specify the same CDR3.

This CDR3 spans 14 amino acids. Deletions cut 0 bases from V and 2 bases from J, with 6 bases between. The germline V gene encodes CDR1 SGDLS and CDR2 YYNGEE. In the original workflow: The assay estimated nucleated cells by amplifying reference gene primers. Profiling relied on immunoSEQ multiplex PCR, and the TCRdb table lists in-frame clones only, not all of them. The DNA gave D and trimming, while V, J and clone size come from that table. There are under 250,000 clones in the sample; roughly 81% occur only once, and under 4.5% lies in the top ten. Sequencing was carried out using peripheral blood. This TCR derives from a man in his fifties with acute or convalescent COVID-19. This rearrangement joins TRBV9 to TRBJ1-5; tentative D call: TRBD1 (6 bases). The CDR3 reads CASSVEGGNQPQHF. In nucleotides, the CDR3 is TGTGCCAGCAGCGTAGAGGGGGGCAATCAGCCCCAGCATTTT.